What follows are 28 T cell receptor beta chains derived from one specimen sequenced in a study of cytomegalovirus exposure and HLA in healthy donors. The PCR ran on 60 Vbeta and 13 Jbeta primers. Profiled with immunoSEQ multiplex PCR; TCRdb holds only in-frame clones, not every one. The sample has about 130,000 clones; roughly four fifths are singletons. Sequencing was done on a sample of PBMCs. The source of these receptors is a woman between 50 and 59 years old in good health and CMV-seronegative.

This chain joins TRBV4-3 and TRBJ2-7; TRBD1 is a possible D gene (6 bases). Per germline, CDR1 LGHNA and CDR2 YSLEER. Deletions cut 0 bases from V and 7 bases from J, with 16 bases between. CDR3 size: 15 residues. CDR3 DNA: TGCGCCAGCAGCCAAGATCTTCAGGGGCCGCGGGAGCAGTACTTC. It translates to CASSQDLQGPREQYF.

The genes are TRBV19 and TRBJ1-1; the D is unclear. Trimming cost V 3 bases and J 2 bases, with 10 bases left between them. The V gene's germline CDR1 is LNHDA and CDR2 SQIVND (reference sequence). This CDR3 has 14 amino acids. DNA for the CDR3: TGTGCCAGTAGTATTTATGAGGGAAACACTGAAGCTTTCTTT. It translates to CASSIYEGNTEAFF. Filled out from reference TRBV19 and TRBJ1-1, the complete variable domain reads DGGITQSPKYLFRKEGQNVTLSCEQNLNHDAMYWYRQDPGQGLRLIYYSQIVNDFQKGDIAEGYSVSREKKESFPLTVTSAQKNPTAFYLCASSIYEGNTEAFFGQGTRLTVV.

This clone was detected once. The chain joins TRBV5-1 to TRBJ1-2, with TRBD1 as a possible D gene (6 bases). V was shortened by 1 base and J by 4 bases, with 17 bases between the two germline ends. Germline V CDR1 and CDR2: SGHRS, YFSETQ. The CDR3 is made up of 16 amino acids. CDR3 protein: CASSLSNPGEGYGYTF. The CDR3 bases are TGCGCCAGCAGCTTGTCGAACCCAGGGGAAGGCTATGGCTACACCTTC.

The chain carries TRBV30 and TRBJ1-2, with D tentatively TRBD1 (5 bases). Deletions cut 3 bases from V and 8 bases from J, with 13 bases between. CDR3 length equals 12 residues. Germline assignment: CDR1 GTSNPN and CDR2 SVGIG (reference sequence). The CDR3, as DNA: TGTGCCTGGAGATTAGGGGCGCGGGGCTACACCTTC. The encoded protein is CAWRLGARGYTF.

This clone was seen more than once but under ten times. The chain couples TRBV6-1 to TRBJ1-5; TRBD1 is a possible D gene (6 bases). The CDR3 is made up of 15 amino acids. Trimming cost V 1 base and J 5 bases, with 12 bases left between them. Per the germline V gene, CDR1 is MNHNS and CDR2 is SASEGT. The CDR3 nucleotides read TGTGCCAGCAGTGAAGTCCTTGACAGGTATCAGCCCCAGCATTTT. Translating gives CASSEVLDRYQPQHF.

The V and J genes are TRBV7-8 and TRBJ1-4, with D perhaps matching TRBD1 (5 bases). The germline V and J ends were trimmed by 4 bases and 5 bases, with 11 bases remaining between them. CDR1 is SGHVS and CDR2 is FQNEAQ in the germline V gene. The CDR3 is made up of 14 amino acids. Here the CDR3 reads CASSYRTKNEKLFF. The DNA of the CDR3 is TGTGCCAGCAGCTATAGGACAAAAAATGAAAAACTGTTTTTT.

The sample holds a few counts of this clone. The CDR3 nucleotides read TGTGCCAGCACTTTGAGGGTTGGCTCGGATGAGCAGTTCTTC. It encodes CASTLRVGSDEQFF. V usage is TRBV6-5 and J usage is TRBJ2-1; tentative D call: TRBD2 (5 bases). CDR1 MNHEY and CDR2 SVGAGI come from the germline V gene. This CDR3 has 14 amino acids. V lost 7 bases, J lost 8 bases, and 18 bases lay in between.

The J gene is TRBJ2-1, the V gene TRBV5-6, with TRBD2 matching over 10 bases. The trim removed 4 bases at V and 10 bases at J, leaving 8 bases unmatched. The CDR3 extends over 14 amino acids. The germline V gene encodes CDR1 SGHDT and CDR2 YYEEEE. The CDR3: CASSERAGGGEQFF. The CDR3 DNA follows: TGTGCCAGCAGCGAAAGAGCGGGAGGGGGGGAGCAGTTCTTC. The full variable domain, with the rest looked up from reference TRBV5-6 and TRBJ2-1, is DAGVTQSPTHLIKTRGQQVTLRCSPKSGHDTVSWYQQALGQGPQFIFQYYEEEERQRGNFPDRFSGHQFPNYSSELNVNALLLGDSALYLCASSERAGGGEQFFGPGTRLTVL.

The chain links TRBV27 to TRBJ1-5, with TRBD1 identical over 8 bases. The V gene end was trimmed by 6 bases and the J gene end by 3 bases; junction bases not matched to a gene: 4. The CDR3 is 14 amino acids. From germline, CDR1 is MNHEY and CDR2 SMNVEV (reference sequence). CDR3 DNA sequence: TGTGCCAGCAGACGGGACAGGTTCAATCAGCCCCAGCATTTT. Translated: CASRRDRFNQPQHF.

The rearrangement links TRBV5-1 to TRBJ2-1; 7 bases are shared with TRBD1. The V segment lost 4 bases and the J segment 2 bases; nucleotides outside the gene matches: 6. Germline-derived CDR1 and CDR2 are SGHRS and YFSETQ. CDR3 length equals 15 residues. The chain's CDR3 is CASSLGQVAYNEQFF. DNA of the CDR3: TGCGCCAGCAGCCTCGGACAGGTAGCCTACAATGAGCAGTTCTTC.

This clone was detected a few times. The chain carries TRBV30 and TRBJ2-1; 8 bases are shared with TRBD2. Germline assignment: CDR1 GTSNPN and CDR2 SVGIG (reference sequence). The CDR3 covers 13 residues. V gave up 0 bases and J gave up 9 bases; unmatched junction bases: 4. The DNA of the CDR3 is TGTGCCTGGAGTGTCTCGGGAGGGGGTGAGCAGTTCTTC. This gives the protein CAWSVSGGGEQFF.

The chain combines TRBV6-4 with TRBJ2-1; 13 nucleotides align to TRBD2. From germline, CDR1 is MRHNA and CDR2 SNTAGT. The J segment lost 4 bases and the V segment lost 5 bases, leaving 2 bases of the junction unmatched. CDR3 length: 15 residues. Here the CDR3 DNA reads TGTGCCAGCAGTTTACTAGCGGGAGGGTACAATGAGCAGTTCTTC. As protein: CASSLLAGGYNEQFF.

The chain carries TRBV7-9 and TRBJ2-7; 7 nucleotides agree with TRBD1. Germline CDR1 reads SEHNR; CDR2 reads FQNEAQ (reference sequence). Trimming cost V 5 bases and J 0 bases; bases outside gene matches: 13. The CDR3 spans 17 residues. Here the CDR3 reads CASSTPSPGQSSYEQYV. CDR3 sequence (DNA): TGTGCCAGCAGCACGCCCTCTCCGGGACAGAGCTCCTACGAGCAGTACGTC.

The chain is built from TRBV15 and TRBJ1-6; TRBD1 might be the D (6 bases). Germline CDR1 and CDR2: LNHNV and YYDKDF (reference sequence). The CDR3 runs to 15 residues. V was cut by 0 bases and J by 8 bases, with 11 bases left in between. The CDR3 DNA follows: TGTGCCACCAGCAGAGATTGGCCAGGGGATTCACCCCTCCACTTT. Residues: CATSRDWPGDSPLHF.

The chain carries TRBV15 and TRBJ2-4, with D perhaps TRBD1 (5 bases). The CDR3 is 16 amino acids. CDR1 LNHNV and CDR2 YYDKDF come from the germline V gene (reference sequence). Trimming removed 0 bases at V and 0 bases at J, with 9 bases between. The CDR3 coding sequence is TGTGCCACCAGCAGAGACAGGGCACTAGCCAAAAACATTCAGTACTTC. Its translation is CATSRDRALAKNIQYF.

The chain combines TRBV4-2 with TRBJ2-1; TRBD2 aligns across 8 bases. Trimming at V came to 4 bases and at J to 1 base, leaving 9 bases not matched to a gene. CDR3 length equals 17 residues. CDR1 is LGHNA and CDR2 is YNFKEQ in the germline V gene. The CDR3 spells CASSPAHSGVSYNEQFF. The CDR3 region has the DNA TGTGCCAGCAGCCCAGCCCATAGCGGGGTATCCTACAATGAGCAGTTCTTC.

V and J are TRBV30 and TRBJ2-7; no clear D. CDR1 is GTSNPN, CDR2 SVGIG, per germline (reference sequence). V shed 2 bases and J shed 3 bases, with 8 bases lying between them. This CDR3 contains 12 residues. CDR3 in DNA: TGTGCCTGGAGTTTGCCGAGCTACGAGCAGTACTTC. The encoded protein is CAWSLPSYEQYF.

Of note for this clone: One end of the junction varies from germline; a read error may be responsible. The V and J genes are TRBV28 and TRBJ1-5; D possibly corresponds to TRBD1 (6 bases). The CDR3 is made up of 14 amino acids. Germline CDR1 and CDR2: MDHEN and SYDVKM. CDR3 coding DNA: TGTGCCAGCAGTGTATGGGGGGCTAATCAGCCCCAGCATTTT. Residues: CASSVWGANQPQHF.

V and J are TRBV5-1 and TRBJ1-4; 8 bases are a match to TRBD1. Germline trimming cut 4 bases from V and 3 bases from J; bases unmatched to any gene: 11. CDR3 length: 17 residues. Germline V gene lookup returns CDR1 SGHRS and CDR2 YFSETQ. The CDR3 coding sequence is TGCGCCAGCAGCGCCCTGGCAGGGGGCAGGTCTAATGAAAAACTGTTTTTT. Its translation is CASSALAGGRSNEKLFF.

The CDR3 sequence: CASSFRDRSYNEQFF. As DNA, the CDR3 is TGTGCCAGCAGCTTCCGGGACAGGTCTTACAATGAGCAGTTCTTC. The V call is TRBV13, the J call TRBJ2-1; 8 bases match TRBD1. J gave up 4 bases and V 3 bases, and 5 bases lay outside the gene matches. The CDR3 is 15 amino acids. Germline values: CDR1 PRHDT, CDR2 FYEKMQ (reference sequence). Supplemented by reference TRBV13 and TRBJ2-1, the full variable domain reads AAGVIQSPRHLIKEKRETATLKCYPIPRHDTVYWYQQGPGQDPQFLISFYEKMQSDKGSIPDRFSAQQFSDYHSELNMSSLELGDSALYFCASSFRDRSYNEQFFGPGTRLTVL.

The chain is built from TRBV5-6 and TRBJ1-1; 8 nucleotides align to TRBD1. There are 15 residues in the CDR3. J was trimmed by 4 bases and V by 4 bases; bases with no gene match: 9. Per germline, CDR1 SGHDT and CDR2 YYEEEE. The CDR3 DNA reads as TGTGCCAGCAGCCACATAGGACAGGGTGGCACTGAAGCTTTCTTT. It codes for CASSHIGQGGTEAFF.

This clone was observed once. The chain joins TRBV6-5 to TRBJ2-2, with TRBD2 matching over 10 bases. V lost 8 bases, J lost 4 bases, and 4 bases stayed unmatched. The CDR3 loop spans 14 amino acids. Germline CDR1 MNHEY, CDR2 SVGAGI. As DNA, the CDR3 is TGTGCCAGCTGGGCTAGCGGGAGCACCGGGGAGCTGTTTTTT. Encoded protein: CASWASGSTGELFF.

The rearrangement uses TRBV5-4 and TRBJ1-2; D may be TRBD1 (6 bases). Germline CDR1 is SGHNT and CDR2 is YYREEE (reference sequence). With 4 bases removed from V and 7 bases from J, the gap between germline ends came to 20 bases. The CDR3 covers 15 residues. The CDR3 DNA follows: TGTGCCAGCAGCCCCGGAACCACAGGGCCGACTGGCTACACCTTC. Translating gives CASSPGTTGPTGYTF.

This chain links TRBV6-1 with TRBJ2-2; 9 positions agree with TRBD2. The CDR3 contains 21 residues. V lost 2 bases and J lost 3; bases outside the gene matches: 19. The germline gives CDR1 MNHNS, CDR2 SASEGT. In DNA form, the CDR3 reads TGTGCCAGCAGTGAACACCGTGACCCGACAGAGAGCGGGAGGTACACCGGGGAGCTGTTTTTT. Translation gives CASSEHRDPTESGRYTGELFF.

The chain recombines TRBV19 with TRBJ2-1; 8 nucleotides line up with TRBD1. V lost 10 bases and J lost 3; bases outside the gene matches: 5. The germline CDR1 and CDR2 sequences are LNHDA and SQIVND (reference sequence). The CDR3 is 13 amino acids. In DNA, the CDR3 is TGTGCCACCTCAGGGGGCATCTACAATGAGCAGTTCTTC. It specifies CATSGGIYNEQFF.

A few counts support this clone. The CDR3 region is CASKINGGVKSQHF. For the CDR3, the DNA is TGTGCCAGCAAGATAAACGGGGGGGTAAAGTCCCAGCATTTT. The chain uses TRBV6-5 and TRBJ1-5, with TRBD1 as a possible D gene (5 bases). The CDR3 extends over 14 amino acids. Trimming pared 7 bases from V and 11 bases from J, leaving 21 bases between. The germline V gene has CDR1 MNHEY and CDR2 SVGAGI.

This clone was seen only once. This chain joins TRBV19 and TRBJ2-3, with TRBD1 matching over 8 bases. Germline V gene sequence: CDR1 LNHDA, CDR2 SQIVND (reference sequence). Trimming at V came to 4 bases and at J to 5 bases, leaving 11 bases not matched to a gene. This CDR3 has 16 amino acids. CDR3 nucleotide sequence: TGTGCCAGTAGTAGGCCCTGGGGACAGGAAAGAGATACGCAGTATTTT. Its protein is CASSRPWGQERDTQYF.

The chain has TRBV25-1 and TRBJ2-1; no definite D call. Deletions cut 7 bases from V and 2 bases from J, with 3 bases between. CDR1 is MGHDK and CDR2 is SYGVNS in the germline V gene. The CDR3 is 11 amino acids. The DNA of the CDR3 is TGTGCCAGCACAGCCTACAATGAGCAGTTCTTC. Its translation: CASTAYNEQFF.